This T cell receptor (beta chain) was captured in a study of CD8 T cells in Susac syndrome. This CDR3 is 18 amino acids long. Germline CDR1 and CDR2: MGHRA and YSYEKL. V shed 1 base, J shed 0 bases, and the junction held 7 bases outside the gene matches. Random hexamers were used to reverse transcribe about 0.45 to 1 ug of RNA. TCR beta CDR3 was amplified by immunoSEQ multiplex PCR. This amplification extended across 54 Vbeta and 13 Jbeta segments. In TCRdb, the immunoSEQ multiplex PCR reads were re-called with MiXCR into one record per CDR3 protein. This table has roughly 190,000 distinct CDR3 sequences, roughly 94% appearing once.

The specimen sequenced was CD8+ T cells from PBMCs. This receptor was taken from a human donor with Susac syndrome. This rearrangement joins TRBV4-1 to TRBJ1-5; 9 bases are a match to TRBD1. CDR3 DNA: TGCGCCAGCAGCCAAGGTGTACAGGGGGCTTATAGCAATCAGCCCCAGCATTTT. The encoded protein is CASSQGVQGAYSNQPQHF.